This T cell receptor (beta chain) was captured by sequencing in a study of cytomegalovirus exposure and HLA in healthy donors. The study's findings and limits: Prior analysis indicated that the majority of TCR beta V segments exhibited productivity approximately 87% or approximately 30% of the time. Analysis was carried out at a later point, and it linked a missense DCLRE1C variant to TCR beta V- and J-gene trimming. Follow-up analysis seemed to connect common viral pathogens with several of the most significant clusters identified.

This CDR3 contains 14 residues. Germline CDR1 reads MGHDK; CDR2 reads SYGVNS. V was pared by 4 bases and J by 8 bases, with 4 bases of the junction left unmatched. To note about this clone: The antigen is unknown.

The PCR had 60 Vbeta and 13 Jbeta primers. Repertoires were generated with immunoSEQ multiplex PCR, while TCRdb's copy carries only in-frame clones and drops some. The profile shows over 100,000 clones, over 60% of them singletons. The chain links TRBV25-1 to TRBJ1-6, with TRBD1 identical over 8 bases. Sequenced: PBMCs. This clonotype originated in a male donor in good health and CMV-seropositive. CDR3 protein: CASSGTGKYSPLHF. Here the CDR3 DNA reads TGTGCCAGCAGTGGGACAGGGAAGTATTCACCCCTCCACTTT.